This TCR beta chain was sequenced during a study of regulatory T cells in long-lasting Graves disease. CDR3-region Arm-PCR and iRepertoire HTBI primers produced the TCR beta libraries. TCRdb itself ran the multiplex PCR reads through MiXCR, one entry per CDR3 protein. The sample has roughly 400,000 distinct CDR3 sequences, 15% seen once; the top ten hold about 7.8%. There are many counts of this clonotype. Its cognate antigen is unknown. Time point noted: newly diagnosed GD, antithyroid drugs for less than 3 months. RNA extracted from PBMCs served as the sequencing template. It was American Thyroid Association guidelines that determined Graves' disease diagnosis. Germline CDR1 is SGHTA and CDR2 is FQGNSA. With V trimmed by 0 bases and J by 3 bases, 13 bases remained unmatched. The CDR3 loop spans 18 amino acids. Study-wide findings and caveats: The study found persistent patients shared more public clonotypes (around 2,500) than new patients (about 990). Persistent disease was associated with favored TRBV28 usage and with favored use of TRBJ1-2 and TRBJ2-5.

These same records also appear under a second study, on T cells in Graves' hyperthyroidism and ophthalmopathy. That paper adds: Stable hyperthyroidism: no ophthalmopathy progression over 18 months of follow-up.

The source of this sequence is a woman aged 40 to 55 with Graves disease. V usage is TRBV7-2 and J usage is TRBJ1-1; 7 nucleotides line up with TRBD1. The sequencing here drew on peripheral blood mononuclear cells (PBMCs), taken at new diagnosis, from a patient treated with antithyroid drugs. The CDR3 coding sequence is TGTGCCAGCAGCTTAGCGTGGAGGGGGCAAGGTGTTGACACTGAAGCTTTCTTT. As protein: CASSLAWRGQGVDTEAFF.